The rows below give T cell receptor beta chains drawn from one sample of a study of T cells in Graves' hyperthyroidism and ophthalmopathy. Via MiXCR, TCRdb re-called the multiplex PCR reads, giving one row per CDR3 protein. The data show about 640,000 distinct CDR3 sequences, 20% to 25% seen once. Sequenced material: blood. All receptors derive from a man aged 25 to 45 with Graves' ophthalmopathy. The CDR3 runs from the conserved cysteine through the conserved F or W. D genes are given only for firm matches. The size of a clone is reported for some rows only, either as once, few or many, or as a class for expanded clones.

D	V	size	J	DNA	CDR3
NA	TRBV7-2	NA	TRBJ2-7	TGTGCCAGCAGCTTCAGGGTAGGCTCCTACGAGCAGTACTTC	CASSFRVGSYEQYF
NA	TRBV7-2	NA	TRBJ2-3	TGTGCCAGCAGCTTACTATCGATGCGGACGGGAACTGGGAGAGATACGCAGTATTTT	CASSLLSMRTGTGRDTQYF
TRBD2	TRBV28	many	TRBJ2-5	TGTGCCAGCAGCCCCATGGGGGGGGAAGAGACCCAGTACTTC	CASSPMGGEETQYF
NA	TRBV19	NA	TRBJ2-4	TGTGCCAGTAGCACGATGGGGGCAGCCAAAAACATTCAGTACTTC	CASSTMGAAKNIQYF
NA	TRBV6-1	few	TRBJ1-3	TGTGCCAGCAGGGACTCGTACTCCCCGGACACCATATATTTT	CASRDSYSPDTIYF
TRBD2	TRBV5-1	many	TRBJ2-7	TGCGCCAGCAGCTTGGCCGGGCTAGCGGAGTCCTACGAGCAGTACTTC	CASSLAGLAESYEQYF
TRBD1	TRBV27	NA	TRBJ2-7	TGTGCCAGCAGTTCGGCAGGGGGAACCTACGAGCAGTACTTC	CASSSAGGTYEQYF
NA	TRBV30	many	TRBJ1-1	TGTGCCTGGAACCAACAGGGTAGCACTGAAGCTTTCTTT	CAWNQQGSTEAFF
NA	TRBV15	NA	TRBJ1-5	TGTGCCACCAGCAGAGATCCGAGACACCTAGGTCAGCCCCAGCATTTT	CATSRDPRHLGQPQHF
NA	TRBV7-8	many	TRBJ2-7	TGTGCCAGCAGCTTAGGACGGATCTCCTACGAGCAGTACTTC	CASSLGRISYEQYF
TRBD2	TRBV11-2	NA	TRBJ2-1	TGTGCCAGCAGCTTAGATGCGCGGGAGGGCTTGATTGCTTACAATGAGCAGTTCTTC	CASSLDAREGLIAYNEQFF
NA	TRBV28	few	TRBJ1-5	TGTGCCAGCAGCTCCGGACGCAGTGCGGGCAATCAGCCCCAGCATTTT	CASSSGRSAGNQPQHF
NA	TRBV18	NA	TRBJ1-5	TGTGCCAGCTCACCCCGAGACATTAATCAGCCCCAGCATTTT	CASSPRDINQPQHF
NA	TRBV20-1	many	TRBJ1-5	TGCAGTGCTAGAATGAGCGTGCAGGGGAGGAATCAGCCCCAGCATTTT	CSARMSVQGRNQPQHF
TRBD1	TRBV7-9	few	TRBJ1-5	TGTGCCAGCAGCTTAGGTGGAACAGGGGGCCAGCCCCAGCATTTT	CASSLGGTGGQPQHF
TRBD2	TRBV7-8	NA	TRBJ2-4	TGTGCCAGCAGCCCAGGACTAGTGGGAGGGCCGGGAAACATTCAGTACTTC	CASSPGLVGGPGNIQYF
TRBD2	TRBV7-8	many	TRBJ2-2	TGTGCCAGCAGCTTAGGACTAGCGGGAGGTTCCGGGGAGCTGTTTTTT	CASSLGLAGGSGELFF
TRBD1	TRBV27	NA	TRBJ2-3	TGTGCCAGCAGTCCACTCCCGGGACAGGGTAAAGATACGCAGTATTTT	CASSPLPGQGKDTQYF
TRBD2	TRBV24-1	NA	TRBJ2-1	TGTGCCACCAGTGATCGGACTAGCGTATCGTACAATGAGCAGTTCTTC	CATSDRTSVSYNEQFF
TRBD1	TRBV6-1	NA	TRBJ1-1	TGTGCCAGCAGTACAGGGGCGCAGACTGAAGCTTTCTTT	CASSTGAQTEAFF
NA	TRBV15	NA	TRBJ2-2	TGTGCCACCAGCAGGGCCCTCCTCGCCGGGGAGCTGTTTTTT	CATSRALLAGELFF
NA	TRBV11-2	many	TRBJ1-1	TGTGCCAGCAGCTTAGATGGGAGACAGTTGAACACTGAAGCTTTCTTT	CASSLDGRQLNTEAFF
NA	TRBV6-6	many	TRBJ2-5	TGTGCCAGCAGTTACGTGGGAGGGGGCCAAGAGACCCAGTACTTC	CASSYVGGGQETQYF
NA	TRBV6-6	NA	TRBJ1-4	TGTGCCAGCAGTTACTCGGAGAGACCTAATGAAAAACTGTTTTTT	CASSYSERPNEKLFF
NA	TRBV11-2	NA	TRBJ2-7	TGTGCCAGCAGCTCCAGGGGACTGAGGGCCTACGAGCAGTACTTC	CASSSRGLRAYEQYF
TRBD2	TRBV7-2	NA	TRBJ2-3	TGTGCCAGCAGCCCACGGGCTAGCGGTTACACAGATACGCAGTATTTT	CASSPRASGYTDTQYF
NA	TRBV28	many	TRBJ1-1	TGTGCCAGCAGTATGAGGTTTGGGGACACTGAAGCTTTCTTT	CASSMRFGDTEAFF
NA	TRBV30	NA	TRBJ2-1	TGTGCCTGGAGTGGAAACGGGACTCAGCAGTTCTTC	CAWSGNGTQQFF
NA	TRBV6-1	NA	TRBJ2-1	TGTGCCAGCAGACCTCCAACAGGGTGGCGGGTCCCTCAAGGGAACAATGAGCAGTTCTTC	CASRPPTGWRVPQGNNEQFF
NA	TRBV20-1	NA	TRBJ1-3	TGCAGTGCTAGAGATTCGCAGGGGAGCTCTGGAAACACCATATATTTT	CSARDSQGSSGNTIYF
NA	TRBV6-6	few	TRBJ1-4	TGTGCCAGCAGTTACTGGGGCAGGGAGGTAACTAATGAAAAACTGTTTTTT	CASSYWGREVTNEKLFF
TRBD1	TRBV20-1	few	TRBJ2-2	TGCAGTGCTAAAAAAACCGGGACAGGGAGCACCGGGGAGCTGTTTTTT	CSAKKTGTGSTGELFF
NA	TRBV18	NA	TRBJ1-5	TGTGCCAGCTCACCCTCTACCGACAGTAGCCAGCCCCAGCATTTT	CASSPSTDSSQPQHF
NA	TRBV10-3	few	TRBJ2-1	TGTGCCATCGGGCCTGCAGGGTATGAGCAGTTCTTC	CAIGPAGYEQFF
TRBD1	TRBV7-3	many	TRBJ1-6	TGTGCCAGCAGCCCCGACAGGGGTTCACCCCTCCACTTT	CASSPDRGSPLHF
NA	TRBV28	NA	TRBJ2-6	TGTGCCAGCACCTACGCTGGGGCCAACGTCCTGACTTTC	CASTYAGANVLTF
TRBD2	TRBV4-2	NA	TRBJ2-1	TGTGCCAGCAGCCAAGATGGTGTCGTAGCGGGAGTAGTTGATGAGCAGTTCTTC	CASSQDGVVAGVVDEQFF
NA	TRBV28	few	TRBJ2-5	TGTGCCAGCAGTTTATTCGGAGAAGAGACCCAGTACTTC	CASSLFGEETQYF
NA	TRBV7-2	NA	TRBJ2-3	TGTGCCAGCGGCGGCCGATCAACGACAGATACGCAGTATTTT	CASGGRSTTDTQYF
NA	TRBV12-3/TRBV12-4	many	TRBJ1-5	TGTGCCAGCACCGATGAGGGGTATCAGGATCAGCCCCAGCATTTT	CASTDEGYQDQPQHF
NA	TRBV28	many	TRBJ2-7	TGTGCCAGCAGTCCCCGACAGGTTCGCTACGAGCAGTACTTC	CASSPRQVRYEQYF
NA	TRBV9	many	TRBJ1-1	TGTGCCAGCAGCGTTGAGGCCATGAACACTGAAGCTTTCTTT	CASSVEAMNTEAFF
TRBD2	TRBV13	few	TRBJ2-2	TGTGCCAGCGGTTCGGGAGGGCCGGGCGGGGAGCTGTTTTTT	CASGSGGPGGELFF
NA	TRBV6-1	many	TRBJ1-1	TGTGCCAGCATCGATGGCCCACGGAACACTGAAGCTTTCTTT	CASIDGPRNTEAFF
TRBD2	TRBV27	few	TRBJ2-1	TGTGCCAGCAGTCGCCAGCTAGCGGGAGTTCGGGATGAGCAGTTCTTC	CASSRQLAGVRDEQFF
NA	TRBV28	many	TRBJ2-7	TGTGCCAGCAGTTTATCTAGAGGGGGCTACGAGCAGTACTTC	CASSLSRGGYEQYF
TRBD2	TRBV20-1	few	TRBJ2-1	TGCAGTGCTAGAGATAAGGGGCGGACTAGCTCCTACAATGAGCAGTTCTTC	CSARDKGRTSSYNEQFF
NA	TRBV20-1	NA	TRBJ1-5	TGCAGTGCTAGACTACCTCCTTGGGGTGAGGCCCAGCATTTT	CSARLPPWGEAQHF
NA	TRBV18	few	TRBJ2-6	TGTGCCAGCTCACCACAAGTGGCAGGGGCTGGGGCCAACGTCCTGACTTTC	CASSPQVAGAGANVLTF
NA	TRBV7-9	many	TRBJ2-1	TGTGCCAGCAGCTTATGGGGCAGCAATGAGCAGTTCTTC	CASSLWGSNEQFF